This T cell receptor beta chain was sequenced for a study of CD8+CD57+ T cells in acquired aplastic anemia. Study-wide context: Sorting CD4+ and CD8+ cells gave DNA averaging around 3 ug. Broader study findings: For CD8+ Simpson's diversity, patients and controls showed no significant difference.

CDR3 and TCR beta VDJ profiling relied on genomic DNA as the template. TCRdb reprocessed the reads with MiXCR, giving one entry per CDR3 protein. This table holds roughly 170,000 distinct CDR3 sequences, 48% found once. CDR3 length: 14 residues. V was trimmed by 4 bases and J by 0 bases, leaving 7 bases between them. In germline, CDR1 is SGHTA, CDR2 FQGTGA. CD8+CD57+ cell expansion had been shown by flow cytometry in patients chosen for sequencing. No patient had been given any therapy when blood was sampled. A note on this clonotype: The antigen is unknown.

The sequence derives from a human donor with aplastic anemia. V gene TRBV7-3 combines with J gene TRBJ2-1; D is possibly TRBD1 (6 bases). Sequencing was done on a sample of sorted CD4+, CD8+, or CD8+CD57+ T cells (not recorded which) from PBMCs. Here the CDR3 reads CASSSDSSYNEQFF. The CDR3, as DNA: TGTGCCAGCAGCTCGGACAGCTCCTACAATGAGCAGTTCTTC.